This T cell receptor beta chain was profiled in a study of T-cell memory formation after mild COVID-19. At the level of the study: There were largely donor-specific TCR clusters.

V gave up 5 bases and J gave up 2 bases, with 12 bases separating them. This CDR3 is 14 amino acids long. The V gene's germline CDR1 is SGHVS and CDR2 FQNEAQ. In TCRdb, the 5' RACE reads were re-called with MiXCR into one record per CDR3 protein. The sample lists roughly 340,000 distinct CDR3 sequences, 20% to 25% occurring once. This clonotype was counted at least ten times. The sequence was collected from a man aged 18-30 years who had mild COVID-19 (a few samples of this study predate the infection). Cell type and time point are not known. The J gene is TRBJ2-5, the V gene TRBV7-8, with D maybe TRBD2 (5 bases). Sequenced material: PBMCs or a T cell subset sorted from them (not recorded which). CDR3 nucleotide sequence: TGTGCCAGCAGCGCGCTCGGGGAACAAGAGACCCAGTACTTC. This sequence encodes CASSALGEQETQYF.